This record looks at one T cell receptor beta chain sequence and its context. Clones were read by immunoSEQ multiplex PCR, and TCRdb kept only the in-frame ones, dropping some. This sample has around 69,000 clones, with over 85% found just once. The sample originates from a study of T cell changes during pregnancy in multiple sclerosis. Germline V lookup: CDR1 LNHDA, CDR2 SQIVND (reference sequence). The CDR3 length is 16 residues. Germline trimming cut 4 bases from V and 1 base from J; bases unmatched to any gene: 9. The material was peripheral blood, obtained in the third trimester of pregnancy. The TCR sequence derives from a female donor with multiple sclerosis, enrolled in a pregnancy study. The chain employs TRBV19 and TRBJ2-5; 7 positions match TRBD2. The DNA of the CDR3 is TGTGCCAGTAGTAGGGGGGGAGGGGTATTCCAAGAGACCCAGTACTTC. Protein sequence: CASSRGGGVFQETQYF.